This TCR beta chain emerged from a study of blood T cell repertoires in COVID-19. The CDR3 sequence is 15 residues long. Looked up from germline, CDR1 is SGHRS and CDR2 is YFSETQ. The J segment lost 4 bases and the V segment lost 1 base, leaving 4 bases of the junction unmatched. TCRdb's table, derived via immunoSEQ multiplex PCR, lists solely in-frame clones and lacks some. The sample carries about 170,000 clones, roughly nine tenths recorded once. The specimen sequenced was peripheral blood. V is TRBV5-1 and J is TRBJ2-1; TRBD2 agrees at 8 bases. This clonotype originated in a man aged 55 to 70 with acute or convalescent COVID-19. DNA of the CDR3: TGCGCCAGCAGCTTGACTAGCGGCATTTACAATGAGCAGTTCTTC. Residues: CASSLTSGIYNEQFF.